This T cell receptor beta chain was documented in a study of shared clonotypes between healthy human individuals. Sequencing used immunoSEQ multiplex PCR; TCRdb keeps in-frame clones, though not all of them. The data show almost 700,000 clones, about 91% seen once. A remark on this clone: What it recognizes is unknown.

The naive CD8 fraction comprised CD45RO-negative cells positively selected for CCR7 and excluded terminally differentiated effector memory CD45RA+ cells. This CDR3 comprises 15 residues. General observations from the study: Donors were few, which limited the genetic and exposure-history diversity represented. Measured sharing among donors was expected to vary with sequencing depth. In general, naive subsets displayed greater estimated richness than memory subsets did.

The receptor comes from a man younger than 40 in good health. The chain employs TRBV12-1 and TRBJ2-1; whether TRBD2, the table's D call, matches the DNA was not checked. TRBV12-1 represents a pseudogene. The specimen was naive CD8+ T cells sorted from blood. The CDR3 spells CASSFIAGVGNEQFF. The CDR3 region has the DNA TGTGCCAGCAGCTTCATAGCGGGAGTTGGTAATGAGCAGTTCTTC.